The rows below give T cell receptor beta chains drawn from one sample of a study of identical twins. TCRdb itself ran the 5' RACE reads through MiXCR, one entry per CDR3 protein. The data hold roughly 1,500,000 distinct CDR3 sequences, with about 30% observed a single time. Source material: cord blood. These receptors were obtained from a newborn girl in good health. The CDR3 runs from the conserved cysteine through the conserved F or W. D genes are given only for firm matches. Clone size, where shown, is once, few, many, or a class for clones that have expanded.

TRBJ1-1 - - TRBV20-1 CSALPGVTEAFF TGCAGTGCCCTACCTGGTGTCACTGAAGCTTTCTTT
TRBJ2-1 few - TRBV6-1 CASSEVGNNEQFF TGTGCCAGCAGTGAAGTTGGAAACAATGAGCAGTTCTTC
TRBJ2-7 - - TRBV5-6 CASSFMRRDYEQYF TGTGCCAGCAGCTTTATGCGGCGGGATTACGAGCAGTACTTC
TRBJ2-6 few - TRBV7-2 CASSLGLAGANVLTF TGTGCCAGCAGCTTAGGACTAGCTGGGGCCAACGTCCTGACTTTC
TRBJ2-3 many TRBD2 TRBV7-2 CASSLVLAGLTDTQYF TGTGCCAGCAGCTTAGTACTAGCGGGGCTCACAGATACGCAGTATTTT
TRBJ2-1 - - TRBV20-1 CSASPSVGTYYNEQFF TGCAGTGCTAGCCCCTCGGTAGGGACCTACTACAATGAGCAGTTCTTC
TRBJ2-6 - - TRBV7-2 CASSLIYAGANVLTF TGTGCCAGCAGCTTAATCTACGCTGGGGCCAACGTCCTGACTTTC
TRBJ2-3 few - TRBV25-1 CASSELVGGRAAPTDTQYF TGTGCCAGCAGTGAATTGGTAGGGGGGCGGGCGGCCCCCACAGATACGCAGTATTTT
TRBJ2-5 - TRBD1 TRBV27 CASSLQGAGVVKTQYF TGTGCCAGCAGTTTACAGGGGGCGGGCGTGGTAAAGACCCAGTACTTC
TRBJ2-5 - - TRBV20-1 CSLRTSQETQYF TGCAGCCTCAGGACGAGTCAAGAGACCCAGTACTTC
TRBJ2-5 few - TRBV20-1 CSFHSGLGTVGETQYF TGCAGTTTTCACTCGGGCTTGGGCACGGTCGGGGAGACCCAGTACTTC
TRBJ2-7 - TRBD1 TRBV20-1 CSASTDRVYEQYF TGCAGTGCTAGTACGGACAGGGTCTACGAGCAGTACTTC
TRBJ2-7 - TRBD2 TRBV28 CASRSGGGGFEQYF TGTGCCAGCAGATCTGGCGGGGGGGGCTTCGAGCAGTACTTC
TRBJ2-1 - - TRBV10-3 CAITRTGGDEQFF TGTGCCATCACCCGGACAGGCGGGGATGAGCAGTTCTTC
TRBJ2-1 - TRBD2 TRBV20-1 CSATPLAEAYNEQFF TGCAGTGCTACGCCTCTAGCGGAGGCTTACAATGAGCAGTTCTTC
TRBJ1-4 few - TRBV4-1 CASSQAPGDEKLFF TGCGCCAGCAGCCAAGCTCCGGGGGATGAAAAACTGTTTTTT
TRBJ1-5 - TRBD1 TRBV10-3 CAIGGQAHSNQPQHF TGTGCCATCGGGGGACAGGCCCATAGCAATCAGCCCCAGCATTTT
TRBJ2-7 - - TRBV3-1 CASSPRSEEQYF TGTGCCAGCAGCCCGAGGTCCGAAGAGCAGTACTTC
TRBJ2-5 - - TRBV7-2 CASSLAVDWRSQETQYF TGTGCCAGCAGCTTAGCGGTTGACTGGAGATCCCAAGAGACCCAGTACTTC
TRBJ2-1 few - TRBV9 CASSGPRTGYNEQFF TGTGCCAGCAGCGGACCCAGGACTGGATACAATGAGCAGTTCTTC
TRBJ1-6 few - TRBV5-1 CVSSSDGISPLHF TGCGTCAGCAGCTCGGACGGCATTTCACCCCTCCACTTT
TRBJ2-3 - - TRBV11-2 CASSPIKGDKRQYF TGTGCCAGCAGCCCGATCAAAGGAGACAAACGTCAGTATTTT
TRBJ2-3 few - TRBV7-2 CASSLAYRDTQYF TGTGCCAGCAGCTTAGCATACAGGGATACGCAGTATTTT
TRBJ1-5 - - TRBV20-1 CSARGGILNQPQHF TGCAGTGCGCGGGGTGGGATCCTCAATCAGCCCCAGCATTTT
TRBJ2-7 few TRBD2 TRBV15 CATSRERRGSYEQYF TGTGCCACCAGCAGAGAGAGGCGGGGGTCCTACGAGCAGTACTTC
TRBJ1-2 - TRBD1 TRBV11-2 CASSPLRGPNYGYTF TGTGCCAGCAGCCCCTTGAGGGGGCCCAACTATGGCTACACCTTC
TRBJ2-2 - TRBD2 TRBV10-3 CAISPGLAGGLSTGELFF TGTGCCATCAGCCCGGGACTAGCGGGGGGTCTTTCCACCGGGGAGCTGTTTTTT